The next 9 T cell receptor beta chains were all read from a single sample in a study of Graves' ophthalmopathy and Graves' hyperthyroidism. Amplification of the TCR beta CDR3 regions used RNA transcripts (as template). After a first-round RT-PCR with HTBI primers, a second-round multiplex PCR was run. TCRdb analysed the multiplex PCR reads with MiXCR anew, one entry per CDR3 protein. There are around 1.1 million distinct CDR3 sequences in the sample; 35% to 40% occur only once, and roughly 10% lies in the top ten. Material for sequencing was peripheral blood or thyroid tissue (not recorded which). These receptors all stem from an adult man with Graves' hyperthyroidism.

In this sample, this clonotype turned up once. CDR3 sequence: CASRLSGGYEQYF. CDR3 bases: TGTGCCAGCAGACTCTCTGGGGGCTACGAGCAGTACTTC. The rearrangement joins TRBV28 to TRBJ2-7; either TRBD1 or TRBD2 may supply D (5 bases each). The CDR3 extends over 13 amino acids. V lost 6 bases, J lost 3 bases, and 12 bases lay in between. Germline V CDR1 and CDR2: MDHEN, SYDVKM.

This clonotype has ten or more counts. The CDR3 is CASRTPGTGELFF. CDR3 nucleotide sequence: TGTGCCAGCAGGACCCCGGGGACCGGGGAGCTGTTTTTT. This chain uses TRBV7-2 with TRBJ2-2; D perhaps matches TRBD2 (5 bases). This CDR3 is built from 13 residues. Germline CDR1 SGHTA, CDR2 FQGNSA. V lost 6 bases to trimming and J lost 5 bases, with 10 bases between them. The entire variable domain, with the rest obtained from reference TRBV7-2 and TRBJ2-2, is as follows: GAGVSQSPSNKVTEKGKDVELRCDPISGHTALYWYRQSLGQGLEFLIYFQGNSAPDKSGLPSDRFSAERTGGSVSTLTIQRTQQEDSAVYLCASRTPGTGELFFGEGSRLTVL.

The rearrangement links TRBV20-1 to TRBJ2-2, with TRBD2 identical over 14 bases. The CDR3 is 17 amino acids. V gave up 7 bases and J gave up 8 bases; unmatched junction bases: 15. Germline assignment: CDR1 DFQATT and CDR2 SNEGSKA (reference sequence). The CDR3 DNA reads TGCAGTGAAAGGGACAGACGACTAGCGGGAGGGAAGGGGGAGCTGTTTTTT. Translating gives CSERDRRLAGGKGELFF.

This clonotype showed up many times. The rearrangement joins TRBV7-9 to TRBJ1-6; no clear D gene. CDR1 is SEHNR and CDR2 is FQNEAQ in the germline V gene (reference sequence). The CDR3 is 12 amino acids. Trimming shortened V by 6 bases and J by 10 bases, and 10 bases separated the two germline ends. The CDR3 DNA follows: TGTGCCAGCAGTCCTCTGAAATCACCCCTCCACTTT. Protein: CASSPLKSPLHF.

The chain couples TRBV3-1 to TRBJ1-5; tentative D call: TRBD1 (5 bases). The V end was cut by 1 base, the J end by 6 bases, with 13 bases between. The germline CDR1 and CDR2 sequences are LGHDT and YNNKEL (reference sequence). This CDR3 is built from 15 residues. The CDR3 DNA sequence: TGTGCCAGCAGCCAAGCAATAGGGGTCGGTCAGCCCCAGCATTTT. Its protein is CASSQAIGVGQPQHF.

On this clonotype itself: This may arise from a read error, as a much more abundant clone is one base away. The chain recombines TRBV10-3 with TRBJ1-2; perhaps TRBD1 as D (6 bases). CDR1 ENHRY and CDR2 SYGVKD come from the germline V gene. Trimming cost V 5 bases and J 10 bases, with 20 bases left between them. CDR3 length: 14 amino acids. CDR3 nucleotides: TGTGCCATCAGTTACAGCGGGACACCTACTAACTACACCTTC. Its translation is CAISYSGTPTNYTF.

The chain is built from TRBV25-1 and TRBJ1-1; D remains ambiguous. Deletions cut 5 bases from V and 4 bases from J, with 8 bases between. Germline V CDR1 and CDR2: MGHDK, SYGVNS. The CDR3 is 12 residues long. In nucleotides, the CDR3 is TGTGCCAGCAGTTTATATCGCACTGAAGCTTTCTTT. Residues: CASSLYRTEAFF.

The table lists this clonotype with many counts. The J gene is TRBJ1-2, the V gene TRBV5-1, with D possibly being TRBD1 (6 bases). Germline loops: CDR1 SGHRS, CDR2 YFSETQ. Between the trimmed V and J ends, which lost 4 bases and 7 bases, there was a span of 14 bases. CDR3 length: 13 amino acids. The CDR3 here is CASSTKDRSGYTF. CDR3 DNA: TGCGCCAGCAGCACCAAAGACAGGTCTGGCTACACCTTC. The variable domain in full, completed from reference TRBV5-1 and TRBJ1-2, reads KAGVTQTPRYLIKTRGQQVTLSCSPISGHRSVSWYQQTPGQGLQFLFEYFSETQRNKGNFPGRFSGRQFSNSRSEMNVSTLELGDSALYLCASSTKDRSGYTFGSGTRLTVV.

The table lists this clonotype with a count of one. The genes are TRBV20-1 and TRBJ2-7; TRBD2 might be the D (6 bases). Trimming removed 2 bases at V and 5 bases at J, with 16 bases between. This CDR3 comprises 14 residues. Germline assignment: CDR1 DFQATT and CDR2 SNEGSKA (reference sequence). DNA of the CDR3: TGCAGTGCTAGACCTAGGACTAAGATCAACGAGCAGTACTTC. This translates into CSARPRTKINEQYF.